What follows are 16 T cell receptor beta chains derived from one specimen sequenced in a study of T cells in women clearing cervical HPV infection (dated by TCRdb to 2016 to 2019). Receptor amplification or capture employed the immunoSEQ multiplex PCR assay. This is the immuneACCESS table as TCRdb keeps it, with only in-frame sequences that have V and J called. A part of the clones is gone; compared with another copy, unresolved V genes explain less than half, and the rest is unexplained. The table for this sample records 20,000 to 25,000 clones. Around 24% of the sample is held by the ten biggest clonotypes. Specimen: blood buffy coat. Receptors were obtained from a woman between 18 and 70 years old with a cervical HPV16 infection that either progressed to CIN3+ or cleared (not recorded which).

About this clone itself: The sequenced fragment ends 3 residues before the CDR3 boundary, so the rest is inferred from the germline J gene. V is TRBV29-1 and J is TRBJ2-5, with TRBD2 identical over 7 bases. Germline V gene lookup returns CDR1 SQVTM and CDR2 ANQGSEA. The trim removed 4 bases at V and 5 bases at J, leaving 10 bases unmatched. The CDR3 sequence is 14 residues long. CDR3 DNA, as far as it was read: TGCAGCGTTGGGACCGCGGGAGTCGGCGAGACC. The encoded protein is CSVGTAGVGET. The full CDR3 is CSVGTAGVGETQYF.

A word on this clone: The CDR3 goes on 3 residues after the read ends, and that part is filled in from the germline J gene. The chain links TRBV7-9 to TRBJ2-5; D not certain. Deletions cut 4 bases from V and 0 bases from J, with 12 bases between. Germline V gene lookup returns CDR1 SEHNR and CDR2 FQNEAQ (reference sequence). This CDR3 is built from 15 residues. The sequenced CDR3 bases are TGTGCCAGCAGCTCCAACAAGGGCAACCAAGAGACC. Protein sequence: CASSSNKGNQET. The CDR3 in full is CASSSNKGNQETQYF.

Details on this clone: The CDR3 is cut off 3 residues early in the read; its end comes from the germline J gene. The chain is built from TRBV10-3 and TRBJ2-5; 9 positions match TRBD1. The V segment lost 6 bases and the J segment 5 bases; nucleotides outside the gene matches: 7. This CDR3 has 14 residues. Germline loops: CDR1 ENHRY, CDR2 SYGVKD. The CDR3 sequence: CAISATGGWETQYF. CDR3 DNA, as far as it was read: TGTGCCATCAGCGCAACAGGGGGCTGGGAGACC.

For this clone: Read sequence stops 3 residues before the CDR3 end, and the germline J gene provides the missing end. The genes are TRBV19 and TRBJ2-1; 8 bases align to TRBD2. Unmatched junction bases numbered 7, after V lost 6 bases and J lost 3 bases. The CDR3 contains 15 residues. CDR1 is LNHDA, CDR2 SQIVND, per germline (reference sequence). The CDR3 is CASRMAGGFYNEQFF. The sequenced CDR3 bases are TGTGCCAGTAGGATGGCGGGGGGCTTCTACAATGAG.

As concerns this clone: The CDR3 end lies 3 residues beyond the end of the read and is filled in from the germline J gene. The chain carries TRBV30 and TRBJ2-7; perhaps TRBD2 as D (5 bases). Germline lookup yields CDR1 GTSNPN and CDR2 SVGIG (reference sequence). This CDR3 region has 12 residues. Trimming pared 2 bases from V and 4 bases from J, leaving 9 bases between. The CDR3 sequence: CAWSTSQYEQYF. The sequenced part of the CDR3 DNA is TGTGCCTGGAGTACTAGTCAGTACGAG.

CDR3 DNA, as far as it was read: TGCGCCAGCAGCTTGTTGGGACTCTACGAG. This translates into CASSLLGLYE. The whole CDR3 region reads CASSLLGLYEQYF. The rearrangement links TRBV5-1 to TRBJ2-7, with D perhaps TRBD2 (6 bases). Read sequence stops 3 residues before the CDR3 end, and the germline J gene provides the missing end. CDR1 and CDR2 (germline): SGHRS, YFSETQ. CDR3 size: 13 residues. V lost 1 base, J lost 3 bases, and 8 bases lay in between.

With regard to this clone: The read ends 3 residues before the CDR3 terminus; that terminus is restored from the germline J gene. J is TRBJ1-1 and V is TRBV18; D is undetermined. Germline values: CDR1 KGHSH, CDR2 LQKENI. The CDR3 spans 12 residues. The sequenced CDR3 bases are TGTGCCAGCTCACCACAGACTAGTGAG. Translated: CASSPQTSE. The CDR3, in full, reads CASSPQTSEAFF.

Details on this clone: The read terminates 3 residues ahead of where the CDR3 ends, so the germline J gene completes it. This rearrangement joins TRBV19 to TRBJ2-7; weak D call: TRBD1 (6 bases). The germline V gene has CDR1 LNHDA and CDR2 SQIVND (reference sequence). The CDR3 length is 14 residues. V lost 6 bases and J 2 bases, leaving 14 bases between the germline ends. Incomplete CDR3 DNA: TGTGCCAGTAGGGCTCGACAGGACACCTACGAG. Encoded protein: CASRARQDTYE. The CDR3 as a whole reads CASRARQDTYEQYF. Full variable domain (remainder filled in from reference TRBV19 and TRBJ2-7): DGGITQSPKYLFRKEGQNVTLSCEQNLNHDAMYWYRQDPGQGLRLIYYSQIVNDFQKGDIAEGYSVSREKKESFPLTVTSAQKNPTAFYLCASRARQDTYEQYFGPGTRLTVT.

The sequenced part of the CDR3 DNA is TGTGCCAGCAGTCGGGGACAGGGCAAATACGAG. Translated, it gives CASSRGQGKYE. The whole CDR3 reads CASSRGQGKYEQYF. The rearrangement uses TRBV5-6 and TRBJ2-7; 9 bases map to TRBD1. The CDR3 end falls 3 residues outside the read, so it is completed with the germline J gene. Trimming took 5 bases from V and 4 from J; bases not matched to a gene: 7. The CDR3 covers 14 residues. Germline-derived CDR1 and CDR2 are SGHDT and YYEEEE. Looking up the rest from reference TRBV5-6 and TRBJ2-7 gives the full variable domain: DAGVTQSPTHLIKTRGQQVTLRCSPKSGHDTVSWYQQALGQGPQFIFQYYEEEERQRGNFPDRFSGHQFPNYSSELNVNALLLGDSALYLCASSRGQGKYEQYFGPGTRLTVT.

For this clone: The CDR3 extends 3 residues past the end of the read, so its final part is completed from the germline J gene. This chain connects TRBV29-1 to TRBJ2-7, with 8 bases that match TRBD1. V was clipped by 5 bases and J by 4 bases; unmatched bases: 7. CDR3 length: 13 amino acids. CDR1 is SQVTM and CDR2 is ANQGSEA in the germline V gene. CDR3 sequence: CSVSGGLRYEQYF. The part of the CDR3 DNA that was read is TGCAGCGTTTCAGGGGGCTTGAGGTACGAG.

Partial CDR3 DNA: TGCGCCAGCAGCTTGATGATAGGGGGACCTGGGCATGAG. Protein sequence: CASSLMIGGPGHE. The whole CDR3 region reads CASSLMIGGPGHEQFF. The rearrangement links TRBV5-1 to TRBJ2-1, with TRBD1 as a possible D gene (6 bases). The read ends 3 residues early relative to the CDR3; the germline J gene fills the gap. This CDR3 has 16 residues. In germline, CDR1 is SGHRS, CDR2 YFSETQ. The V and J ends lost 1 base and 8 bases respectively, with 19 bases between them.

The sequenced CDR3 bases are TGTGCCAGCAGCTTCCCCGGGACAGTAAACACTGAA. As protein: CASSFPGTVNTE. The entire CDR3 reads CASSFPGTVNTEAFF. This chain links TRBV7-9 with TRBJ1-1; 7 positions match TRBD1. The read falls 3 residues short of the CDR3 end, and the missing part is taken from the germline J gene. Germline CDR1 SEHNR, CDR2 FQNEAQ (reference sequence). Trimming removed 3 bases from V and 2 bases from J; junction bases left unmatched: 6. The CDR3 sequence is 15 residues long.

The CDR3 bases that were read are TGTGCCAGTGGTAGCTCCAGGGGGCGCGCGTTTTCCGGGGAG. Protein: CASGSSRGRAFSGE. The CDR3 reads in full as CASGSSRGRAFSGELFF. This chain links TRBV19 with TRBJ2-2; 8 positions match TRBD1. The read is 3 residues too short to cover the CDR3 end, so that end is filled in from the germline J gene. Unmatched junction bases numbered 17, after V lost 8 bases and J lost 6 bases. The CDR3 sequence is 17 residues long. Germline assignment: CDR1 LNHDA and CDR2 SQIVND (reference sequence). The full variable domain, rest sourced from reference TRBV19 and TRBJ2-2, is DGGITQSPKYLFRKEGQNVTLSCEQNLNHDAMYWYRQDPGQGLRLIYYSQIVNDFQKGDIAEGYSVSREKKESFPLTVTSAQKNPTAFYLCASGSSRGRAFSGELFFGEGSRLTVL.

With regard to this clone: The read gets to within 3 residues of the CDR3 end, and the germline J gene fills in the rest. The J gene is TRBJ2-1, the V gene TRBV14; no clear D. This CDR3 is built from 11 residues. V dropped 3 bases and J dropped 5 bases, with 2 bases sitting between them. Germline V gene lookup returns CDR1 SGHDN and CDR2 FVKESK. The sequenced CDR3 bases are TGTGCCAGCAGCCACGACAATGAG. Its protein product is CASSHDNE. From start to end, the CDR3 is CASSHDNEQFF.

Turning to this clone: Read data end 3 residues before the CDR3 end; the end is taken from the germline J gene. The rearrangement links TRBV5-1 to TRBJ2-7; 12 nucleotides match TRBD1. The CDR3 covers 16 residues. Germline V gene lookup returns CDR1 SGHRS and CDR2 YFSETQ. The trim removed 4 bases at V and 0 bases at J, leaving 5 bases unmatched. This CDR3 is CASSGGTGGSSYEQYF. The covered CDR3 bases are TGCGCCAGCAGCGGGGGGACAGGGGGCAGCTCCTACGAG.

Concerning this clone itself: The CDR3 is cut off 3 residues early in the read; its end comes from the germline J gene. The chain couples TRBV28 to TRBJ1-2; TRBD1 is a possible D gene (6 bases). This CDR3 comprises 14 residues. The germline V gene encodes CDR1 MDHEN and CDR2 SYDVKM. Trimming shortened V by 6 bases and J by 2 bases, and 13 bases separated the two germline ends. CDR3 region: CASRVRGGNYGYTF. The sequenced CDR3 bases are TGTGCCAGCAGGGTGAGGGGGGGAAACTATGGC.